The clone carrying this T cell receptor (beta chain) was counted between two and nine times. As yet, its antigen is unknown. This CDR3 region has 13 residues. The V gene's germline CDR1 is MNHNS and CDR2 SASEGT. V was trimmed by 2 bases and J by 7 bases, leaving 9 bases between them. This entry comes from a study of T cell clones after liver transplantation. Study context: TCRbeta sequencing after a pre-transplant mixed lymphocyte reaction identified graft-donor-reactive clones, later tracked in post-transplant blood. Apart from a few HCV-positive recipients, transplants were for non-autoimmune, non-viral reasons. Findings and caveats of the study: Rather than being deleted, graft donor-reactive T cells may have moved into the graft.

Here immunoSEQ multiplex PCR was the method, and the copy in TCRdb shows in-frame clones only, minus some. The data show roughly 51,000 clones, about 69% seen once. Here the sequenced sample was CD4+ T cells from blood, taken 54 months after liver transplant. The TCR comes from a human patient who received a liver transplant. The T cells may come from the graft donor. This sequence joins TRBV6-1 and TRBJ1-5, with D unresolved. The CDR3 DNA follows: TGTGCCAGCAGTGAAAGGGAGGGACAGCCCCAGCATTTT. Translating gives CASSEREGQPQHF.